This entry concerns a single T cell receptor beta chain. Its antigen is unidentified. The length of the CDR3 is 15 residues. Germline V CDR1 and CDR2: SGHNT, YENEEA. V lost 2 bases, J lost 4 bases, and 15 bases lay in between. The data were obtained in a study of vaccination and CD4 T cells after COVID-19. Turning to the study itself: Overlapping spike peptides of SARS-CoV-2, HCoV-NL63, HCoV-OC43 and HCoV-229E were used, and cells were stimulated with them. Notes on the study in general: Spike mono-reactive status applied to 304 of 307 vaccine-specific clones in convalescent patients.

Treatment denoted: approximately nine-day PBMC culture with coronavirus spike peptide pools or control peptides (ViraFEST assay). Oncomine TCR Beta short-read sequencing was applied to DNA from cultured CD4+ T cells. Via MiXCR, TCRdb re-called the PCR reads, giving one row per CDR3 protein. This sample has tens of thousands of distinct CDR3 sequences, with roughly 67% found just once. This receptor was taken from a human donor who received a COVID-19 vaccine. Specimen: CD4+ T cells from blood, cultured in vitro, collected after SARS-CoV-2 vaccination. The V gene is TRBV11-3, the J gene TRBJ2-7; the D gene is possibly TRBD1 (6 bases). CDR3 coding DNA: TGTGCCAGCAGCTTACCGGCAGGGGAAGGGTACGAGCAGTACTTC. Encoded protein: CASSLPAGEGYEQYF.